This entry features one TCR beta chain sequence. Its target is unknown. The CDR3 runs to 14 residues. CDR1 is SGHKS and CDR2 is YYEKEE in the germline V gene (reference sequence). These data belong to a study of CXCR3-negative and CXCR3-positive naive CD8 T cells. The wider study: The study obtained 140 million or so TRB reads, about 1.5 +/- 0.3 million per library. Study observations and caveats: In CXCR3-positive naive cells, the TRB CDR3s were more hydrophobic than in CXCR3-negative naive cells. Freshly isolated PBMCs were used in most assays, given partial CXCR3 loss after freezing.

UMI-labeled TRB cDNA libraries were prepared by 5' RACE. TCRdb re-analyzed the 5' RACE reads; it lists each CDR3 protein once, without DNA. The listing contains some 150,000 distinct CDR3 sequences. The rearrangement joins TRBV5-5 to TRBJ2-1; TCRdb's D gene call, TRBD2, goes unchecked for lack of DNA. Sequencing used naive CXCR3+ CD8+ T cells from blood. Subset in this sample: CD45RO-CCR7+CD27+CD95- naive CD8+ T cells expressing CXCR3 (TNR3+). The sequence was obtained from a human donor in good health. Some clones in this sample may be carry-over from other donors' samples. CDR3 sequence reads: CASSLLAQDNEQFF.